Included here is one T cell receptor beta chain sequence, with context. Antigen specificity is unknown. Study donors comprised healthy, HIV-negative adults devoid of recent acute infection or vaccination. The sample originates from a study of shared clonotypes between healthy human individuals. Study-level results: Naive subsets tended to show greater estimated richness than memory subsets.

Using immunoSEQ multiplex PCR, the repertoire was profiled, and TCRdb retains in-frame clones only, with some absent. This table has about 1.5 million clones, around 95% appearing once. The receptor's source is a man younger than 45 in good health. Sequenced input: naive CD4+ T cells sorted from blood. As for subset: CD45RA+ positively selected.

The CDR3 is CASSLVLARGEQYF. The CDR3, as DNA: TGTGCCAGCAGCTTGGTTCTAGCCCGAGGCGAGCAGTACTTC. This chain joins TRBV5-6 and TRBJ2-7; a possible D gene is TRBD2 (5 bases). From germline, CDR1 is SGHDT and CDR2 YYEEEE. V lost 0 bases to trimming and J lost 6 bases, with 13 bases between them. The CDR3 totals 14 residues.